The 8 T cell receptor beta chains given below trace back to one sample, sequenced in a study of T cells after somatic rescue of genetic block. Profiled with immunoSEQ multiplex PCR; TCRdb holds only in-frame clones, not every one. The table includes about 120,000 clones, 75% to 95% detected once. The material sequenced was peripheral blood mononuclear cells (PBMCs). These receptors were obtained from a woman between 18 and 29 years old.

This chain connects TRBV5-1 to TRBJ2-3, with TRBD1 as a possible D gene (5 bases). Between the trimmed V and J ends, which lost 7 bases and 1 base, there was a span of 13 bases. Per germline, CDR1 SGHRS and CDR2 YFSETQ. The CDR3 contains 14 residues. CDR3 sequence reads: CASFKRGRTDTQYF. The CDR3 region has the DNA TGCGCCAGCTTTAAAAGGGGTCGCACAGATACGCAGTATTTT.

V gene TRBV7-5 combines with J gene TRBJ1-5; TRBD1 was called by the table and not checked on the DNA. TRBV7-5 is termed a pseudogene. This CDR3 has 15 amino acids. Here the CDR3 DNA reads TGTGTCAGAAGCTTAGCGGACAGCCACAATCAGCCCCAGCATTTT. This translates into CVRSLADSHNQPQHF.

The chain recombines TRBV29-1 with TRBJ1-5, with D unclear. CDR1 is SQVTM, CDR2 ANQGSEA, per germline. V lost 5 bases to trimming and J lost 10 bases, with 18 bases between them. The CDR3 is 13 residues long. The CDR3 loop is CSVSFDGNPPQHF. The CDR3 DNA reads as TGCAGCGTTTCGTTTGACGGTAACCCCCCCCAGCATTTT. The whole variable domain, remainder taken from reference TRBV29-1 and TRBJ1-5, is SAVISQKPSRDICQRGTSLTIQCQVDSQVTMMFWYRQQPGQSLTLIATANQGSEATYESGFVIDKFPISRPNLTFSTLTVSNMSPEDSSIYLCSVSFDGNPPQHFGDGTRLSIL.

This sequence joins TRBV6-6 and TRBJ1-3; the D is unclear. Trimming stripped 2 bases from V and 0 bases from J, with 11 bases between. CDR3 length: 16 amino acids. Germline CDR1 and CDR2: MNHNY and SVGAGI (reference sequence). CDR3 loop: CASSYRVQSSGNTIYF. DNA of the CDR3: TGTGCCAGCAGTTACAGAGTCCAGAGCTCTGGAAACACCATATATTTT.

The chain recombines TRBV4-1 with TRBJ2-5, with 12 positions matching TRBD2. From germline, CDR1 is MGHRA and CDR2 YSYEKL. J lost 5 bases, V lost 1 base, and 5 bases had no gene match. The CDR3 contains 16 residues. The CDR3 nucleotides read TGCGCCAGCAGCCAAGGACGGACTAGCGGGGCTGAGACCCAGTACTTC. The encoded protein is CASSQGRTSGAETQYF.

The J gene is TRBJ2-7, the V gene TRBV7-3; 8 bases fit TRBD2. The CDR3 is 15 amino acids. Germline values: CDR1 SGHTA, CDR2 FQGTGA. J was trimmed by 1 base and V by 4 bases; bases with no gene match: 6. The CDR3 spells CASSSGGGPSYEQYF. The DNA for the CDR3 is TGTGCCAGCAGCTCGGGCGGGGGGCCTTCCTACGAGCAGTACTTC. Looking up the rest from reference TRBV7-3 and TRBJ2-7 gives the full variable domain: GAGVSQTPSNKVTEKGKYVELRCDPISGHTALYWYRQSLGQGPEFLIYFQGTGAADDSGLPNDRFFAVRPEGSVSTLKIQRTERGDSAVYLCASSSGGGPSYEQYFGPGTRLTVT.

The chain links TRBV4-3 to TRBJ2-1, with 7 bases aligning to TRBD2. CDR3 length: 20 amino acids. The germline CDR1 and CDR2 sequences are LGHNA and YSLEER. V lost 0 bases, J lost 7 bases, and 21 bases stayed unmatched. CDR3 region: CASSQDVASGIRNRQNEQFF. As DNA, the CDR3 is TGCGCCAGCAGCCAAGATGTGGCTAGCGGCATTCGGAACCGTCAAAATGAGCAGTTCTTC.

This sequence joins TRBV5-5 and TRBJ1-5; 12 bases are shared with TRBD1. The CDR3 has 17 amino acids. The J segment lost 6 bases and the V segment lost 3 bases, leaving 10 bases of the junction unmatched. Per the germline V gene, CDR1 is SGHKS and CDR2 is YYEKEE (reference sequence). The CDR3 spells CASSWSPGQGAAQPQHF. The CDR3 coding sequence is TGTGCCAGCAGCTGGTCGCCGGGACAGGGGGCGGCTCAGCCCCAGCATTTT.